The present T cell receptor beta chain was sequenced within a study of cytomegalovirus exposure and HLA in healthy donors. General observations from the study: For TCR beta chains, V- and J-gene trimming was later linked to a missense DCLRE1C variant. Rarity held for most TCR sequences, but there were some public TCRs that occurred in many donors.

Use of 60 Vbeta and 13 Jbeta primers characterized the PCR. Produced via immunoSEQ multiplex PCR; TCRdb's table is partial and in-frame only. Seen here are 95,000 to 100,000 clones, around four fifths observed once, and the top ten hold more than 1.5%. This clone was seen a single time. Antigen: not known. The germline gene is not matched at one end of the junction; a read error may be the cause. Sequenced: PBMCs. The clonotype comes from a man between 40 and 49 years old in good health and CMV-seronegative.

DNA of the CDR3: TGCAGCGTAAGGGGAGGGATGAACACTAAAGCTTTCTTT. Its translation: CSVRGGMNTKAFF. The V gene is TRBV29-1, the J gene TRBJ1-1; a possible D gene is TRBD1 (5 bases). CDR1 SQVTM and CDR2 ANQGSEA come from the germline V gene. This CDR3 spans 13 amino acids. The entire variable domain, with the rest obtained from reference TRBV29-1 and TRBJ1-1, is as follows: SAVISQKPSRDICQRGTSLTIQCQVDSQVTMMFWYRQQPGQSLTLIATANQGSEATYESGFVIDKFPISRPNLTFSTLTVSNMSPEDSSIYLCSVRGGMNTKAFFGQGTRLTVV.